A single sample is the source of the 32 T cell receptor beta chains below, sequenced in a study. In TCRdb, the RT-PCR reads were re-called with MiXCR into one record per CDR3 protein. The sample lists about 680,000 distinct CDR3 sequences; approximately 15% were seen once. The specimen sequenced was memory CD4+ T cells from blood. These receptor sequences come from a female donor in good health, serving as a healthy control.

This clonotype was detected ten times or more. J is TRBJ2-2 and V is TRBV18; D unclear. The germline V gene has CDR1 KGHSH and CDR2 LQKENI. The CDR3 is made up of 14 amino acids. Deletions cut 0 bases from V and 3 bases from J, with 5 bases between. The CDR3 nucleotides are TGTGCCAGCTCACCACCCTCGTACACCGGGGAGCTGTTTTTT. Protein sequence: CASSPPSYTGELFF. Together with reference TRBV18 and TRBJ2-2, the CDR3 gives the full variable domain: NAGVMQNPRHLVRRRGQEARLRCSPMKGHSHVYWYRQLPEEGLKFMVYLQKENIIDESGMPKERFSAEFPKEGPSILRIQQVVRGDSAAYFCASSPPSYTGELFFGEGSRLTVL.

Only a few counts were recorded for this clonotype. The chain couples TRBV6-1 to TRBJ1-2; D call uncertain. With 8 bases removed from V and 5 bases from J, the gap between germline ends came to 15 bases. The length of the CDR3 is 13 residues. Looked up from germline, CDR1 is MNHNS and CDR2 is SASEGT. The CDR3 sequence: CASSEERFYGYTF. As DNA, the CDR3 is TGTGCCAGCTCTGAGGAGCGGTTTTATGGCTACACCTTC.

The chain combines TRBV30 with TRBJ1-5, with TRBD1 matching over 7 bases. This CDR3 region has 15 residues. The J segment lost 2 bases and the V segment lost 4 bases, leaving 8 bases of the junction unmatched. Germline-derived CDR1 and CDR2 are GTSNPN and SVGIG (reference sequence). CDR3 amino acids: CAWNIQGGGNQPQHF. The CDR3, as DNA: TGTGCCTGGAATATTCAGGGGGGGGGCAATCAGCCCCAGCATTTT. The whole variable domain, filled in from reference TRBV30 and TRBJ1-5, reads SQTIHQWPATLVQPVGSPLSLECTVEGTSNPNLYWYRQAAGRGLQLLFYSVGIGQISSEVPQNLSASRPQDRQFILSSKKLLLSDSGFYLCAWNIQGGGNQPQHFGDGTRLSIL.

This clonotype was counted a few times. V gene TRBV20-1 combines with J gene TRBJ2-3, with D tentatively TRBD1 or TRBD2 (7 bases each). Germline assignment: CDR1 DFQATT and CDR2 SNEGSKA (reference sequence). The ends were cut back, 5 bases at V and 0 bases at J, with 15 bases in the middle. CDR3 size: 15 residues. The CDR3 is CSAREDRKSTDTQYF. For the CDR3, the DNA is TGCAGTGCTCGGGAGGACAGGAAGAGCACAGATACGCAGTATTTT.

There are a few counts of this clonotype. The chain links TRBV6-5 to TRBJ1-5, with D possibly matching TRBD1 (5 bases). Trimming shortened V by 7 bases and J by 1 base, and 14 bases separated the two germline ends. Germline assignment: CDR1 MNHEY and CDR2 SVGAGI. The CDR3 runs to 15 residues. The CDR3 loop is CASNPTRDSNQPQHF. As DNA, the CDR3 is TGTGCCAGCAACCCCACAAGGGACAGCAATCAGCCCCAGCATTTT.

J is TRBJ2-1 and V is TRBV20-1; TRBD1 aligns across 9 bases. Germline V gene data show CDR1 as DFQATT and CDR2 as SNEGSKA (reference sequence). The J segment lost 4 bases and the V segment lost 7 bases, leaving 5 bases of the junction unmatched. The CDR3 has 13 residues. CDR3 sequence reads: CSGTGAPYNEQFF. In nucleotides, the CDR3 is TGCAGTGGGACAGGGGCTCCATACAATGAGCAGTTCTTC.

The chain carries TRBV7-8 and TRBJ2-2; 10 bases are a match to TRBD1. This CDR3 has 16 amino acids. V lost 5 bases and J lost 6; bases outside the gene matches: 9. Looked up from germline, CDR1 is SGHVS and CDR2 is FQNEAQ. CDR3 residues: CASSPRGTGESGELFF. In nucleotides, the CDR3 is TGTGCCAGCAGCCCCAGGGGGACAGGGGAGTCCGGGGAGCTGTTTTTT.

This clonotype was seen repeatedly, ten times or more. CDR3 DNA sequence: TGCAGTGCTAGAGATTCCTTAACGGACGAGCAGTACTTC. This translates into CSARDSLTDEQYF. The V gene is TRBV20-1, the J gene TRBJ2-7, with D unclear. V was trimmed by 0 bases and J by 5 bases, leaving 11 bases between them. The CDR3 has 13 amino acids. Germline lookup yields CDR1 DFQATT and CDR2 SNEGSKA (reference sequence).

The chain recombines TRBV28 with TRBJ2-3; D tentatively reads TRBD1 or TRBD2 (6 bases each). The germline V gene encodes CDR1 MDHEN and CDR2 SYDVKM. Trimming pared 4 bases from V and 5 bases from J, leaving 19 bases between. The CDR3 consists of 16 residues. The CDR3 sequence: CASSSPGAGKEDTQYF. In DNA form, the CDR3 reads TGTGCCAGCAGTTCCCCGGGGGCGGGAAAGGAAGATACGCAGTATTTT.

This clonotype was recorded at least ten times. The rearrangement links TRBV9 to TRBJ2-3; D is ambiguous. This CDR3 has 14 residues. Per germline, CDR1 SGDLS and CDR2 YYNGEE. The V end was cut by 6 bases, the J end by 0 bases, with 11 bases between. The CDR3 sequence is CASNGGTSTDTQYF. Written as DNA, the CDR3 is TGTGCCAGCAACGGCGGTACTAGCACAGATACGCAGTATTTT.

There are a few counts of this clonotype. The chain joins TRBV7-3 to TRBJ1-6; a weak D match, TRBD1 (5 bases). Germline values: CDR1 SGHTA, CDR2 FQGTGA. This CDR3 has 15 amino acids. Trimming shortened V by 4 bases and J by 8 bases, and 15 bases separated the two germline ends. The CDR3 DNA reads TGTGCCAGCAGCTCCACAGGAATGGGACATTCACCCCTCCACTTT. As protein: CASSSTGMGHSPLHF.

V and J are TRBV15 and TRBJ1-2; D gene ambiguous. V was shortened by 1 base and J by 3 bases, with 12 bases between the two germline ends. The CDR3 runs to 15 residues. CDR1 LNHNV and CDR2 YYDKDF come from the germline V gene (reference sequence). CDR3 nucleotide sequence: TGTGCCACCAGCAGAGGGAGGGAGGCGTACTATGGCTACACCTTC. This sequence encodes CATSRGREAYYGYTF.

The chain joins TRBV18 to TRBJ2-5; D gene ambiguous. CDR3 length: 15 amino acids. Deletions cut 3 bases from V and 1 base from J, with 12 bases between. Germline CDR1 reads KGHSH; CDR2 reads LQKENI. CDR3 nucleotides: TGTGCCAGCTCACCGAGTATAGACTCCCAAGAGACCCAGTACTTC. Its translation is CASSPSIDSQETQYF.

This clonotype occurred many times. This rearrangement joins TRBV5-1 to TRBJ2-2, with TRBD1 identical over 8 bases. The CDR3 is 15 amino acids. Germline CDR1 reads SGHRS; CDR2 reads YFSETQ. Trimming at V came to 4 bases and at J to 5 bases, leaving 7 bases not matched to a gene. Written as DNA, the CDR3 is TGCGCCAGCAGCCTGCAGGGGGCTGGGACCGGGGAGCTGTTTTTT. It encodes CASSLQGAGTGELFF.

This clonotype was seen only a few times. The V gene is TRBV6-6, the J gene TRBJ1-4; D is uncertain. The CDR3 covers 15 residues. V was cut by 2 bases and J by 0 bases, with 7 bases left in between. In germline, CDR1 is MNHNY, CDR2 SVGAGI (reference sequence). The CDR3 loop reads CASSYVQATNEKLFF. The CDR3 DNA reads as TGTGCCAGCAGTTACGTCCAAGCAACTAATGAAAAACTGTTTTTT.

The chain combines TRBV3-1 with TRBJ2-5; TRBD2 aligns across 7 bases. Germline V gives CDR1 LGHDT, CDR2 YNNKEL (reference sequence). With V trimmed by 1 base and J by 5 bases, 4 bases remained unmatched. CDR3 size: 14 residues. CDR3 DNA sequence: TGTGCCAGCAGCCAAGTTGCGGGGGAGGAGACCCAGTACTTC. Protein product: CASSQVAGEETQYF.

This clonotype was detected only a few times. A junction end diverges from the germline sequence, so it may reflect a read error. The chain links TRBV7-8 to TRBJ1-2; maybe TRBD1 (6 bases). The germline V gene encodes CDR1 SGHVS and CDR2 FQNEAQ. The CDR3 contains 12 residues. This CDR3 is CASSPDRIRTSF. For the CDR3, the DNA is TGTGCCAGCAGCCCTGACAGGATCCGCACCTCCTTC.

A word on this clonotype: It is likely a read error: a sequence one base away is far more abundant. This sequence joins TRBV3-1 and TRBJ2-7; no definite D call. The CDR3 consists of 11 residues. V gave up 3 bases and J gave up 3 bases, with 3 bases separating them. Germline assignment: CDR1 LGHDT and CDR2 YNNKEL (reference sequence). The CDR3 sequence: CASSHNYEQYF. In DNA form, the CDR3 reads TGTGCCAGCAGCCACAACTACGAGCAGTACTTC.

This chain links TRBV27 with TRBJ1-1; 7 bases map to TRBD1. With V trimmed by 6 bases and J by 2 bases, 12 bases remained unmatched. Germline loops: CDR1 MNHEY, CDR2 SMNVEV (reference sequence). CDR3 length: 16 residues. The DNA of the CDR3 is TGTGCCAGCAGGAAAAAACCGACAGGGCTAAACACTGAAGCTTTCTTT. Encoded protein: CASRKKPTGLNTEAFF.

This clonotype was observed a handful of times. The chain joins TRBV18 to TRBJ2-7; TRBD1 is a possible D gene (6 bases). Germline values: CDR1 KGHSH, CDR2 LQKENI. Between the trimmed V and J ends, which lost 3 bases and 2 bases, there was a span of 14 bases. The CDR3 is 15 residues long. CDR3 loop: CASSPRGTPTYEQYF. In DNA form, the CDR3 reads TGTGCCAGCTCACCCCGAGGGACACCTACCTACGAGCAGTACTTC. The full variable domain, with the rest looked up from reference TRBV18 and TRBJ2-7, is NAGVMQNPRHLVRRRGQEARLRCSPMKGHSHVYWYRQLPEEGLKFMVYLQKENIIDESGMPKERFSAEFPKEGPSILRIQQVVRGDSAAYFCASSPRGTPTYEQYFGPGTRLTVT.

The chain couples TRBV6-1 to TRBJ1-1, with D unclear. V gave up 7 bases and J gave up 5 bases, with 14 bases separating them. CDR1 and CDR2 (germline): MNHNS, SASEGT. The CDR3 totals 13 residues. The CDR3, as DNA: TGTGCCAGCACCCGCCTTTTAAAGACTGAAGCTTTCTTT. Translating gives CASTRLLKTEAFF.

A few counts support this clonotype. This chain joins TRBV3-1 and TRBJ1-6; D remains ambiguous. Germline-derived CDR1 and CDR2 are LGHDT and YNNKEL (reference sequence). This CDR3 is 13 amino acids long. The germline V and J ends were trimmed by 1 base and 6 bases, with 4 bases remaining between them. The CDR3 reads CASSQGSNSPLHF. CDR3 sequence (DNA): TGTGCCAGCAGCCAAGGGTCTAATTCACCCCTCCACTTT.

This clonotype appeared many times. This chain joins TRBV27 and TRBJ1-2; 7 bases agree with TRBD1. Trimming at V came to 6 bases and at J to 7 bases, leaving 11 bases not matched to a gene. Per the germline V gene, CDR1 is MNHEY and CDR2 is SMNVEV (reference sequence). The CDR3 sequence is 14 residues long. The CDR3 DNA reads TGTGCCAGCAGCCCCCCGGGGCAGGGGGGTGGCTACACCTTC. It translates to CASSPPGQGGGYTF.

There are a few counts of this clonotype. The V gene is TRBV3-1, the J gene TRBJ1-2; D unresolved. Germline V lookup: CDR1 LGHDT, CDR2 YNNKEL (reference sequence). V was trimmed by 2 bases and J by 0 bases, leaving 10 bases between them. The CDR3 runs to 15 residues. DNA for the CDR3: TGTGCCAGCAGCCAAAACAGATTCGCTAACTATGGCTACACCTTC. The encoded protein is CASSQNRFANYGYTF.

V usage is TRBV20-1 and J usage is TRBJ1-1; no firm D call. This CDR3 has 11 residues. In germline, CDR1 is DFQATT, CDR2 SNEGSKA (reference sequence). V lost 6 bases and J lost 9, with 14 bases in between. The CDR3 region is CSAFGSPQAFF. CDR3 DNA sequence: TGCAGTGCCTTTGGGTCCCCGCAAGCTTTCTTT.

This clonotype came up a few times. The chain is built from TRBV20-1 and TRBJ2-3; 8 bases align to TRBD2. Germline loops: CDR1 DFQATT, CDR2 SNEGSKA (reference sequence). The CDR3 consists of 15 residues. Trimming removed 2 bases from V and 4 bases from J; junction bases left unmatched: 8. The CDR3 region is CSARPPSGPSDTQYF. CDR3 in DNA: TGCAGTGCTAGACCCCCTAGCGGGCCCTCAGATACGCAGTATTTT.

This clonotype was counted many times. The V call is TRBV7-9, the J call TRBJ2-7; D is ambiguous. The CDR3 contains 15 residues. Looked up from germline, CDR1 is SEHNR and CDR2 is FQNEAQ (reference sequence). Deletions cut 2 bases from V and 5 bases from J, with 16 bases between. The CDR3 DNA is TGTGCCAGCAGCTTAAAGAGCAGGTTTTACGACGAGCAGTACTTC. Its protein product is CASSLKSRFYDEQYF.

This clonotype was seen ten or more times. V gene TRBV6-6 combines with J gene TRBJ2-4; TRBD2 agrees at 8 bases. V shed 0 bases, J shed 0 bases, and the junction held 4 bases outside the gene matches. This CDR3 has 17 amino acids. Germline lookup yields CDR1 MNHNY and CDR2 SVGAGI (reference sequence). CDR3 region: CASSYSDLAGAKNIQYF. DNA for the CDR3: TGTGCCAGCAGTTACTCCGATCTAGCGGGAGCCAAAAACATTCAGTACTTC.

V and J are TRBV12-3 or TRBV12-4 and TRBJ2-1; perhaps TRBD1 as D (6 bases). V was shortened by 6 bases and J by 7 bases, with 19 bases between the two germline ends. CDR3 length: 15 amino acids. CDR3 bases: TGTGCCAGCAGCCTAACAGGGACCTACAGGAATGAGCAGTTCTTC. Protein: CASSLTGTYRNEQFF.

This clonotype appeared a few times. The rearrangement joins TRBV5-1 to TRBJ2-6, with D perhaps TRBD2 (6 bases). The V end lost 2 bases, the J end lost 0 bases, and 21 bases lay between the germline ends. This CDR3 has 20 amino acids. Germline CDR1 SGHRS, CDR2 YFSETQ. This CDR3 is CASSFLPIQNSGSGANVLTF. Here the CDR3 DNA reads TGCGCCAGCAGCTTCCTTCCAATACAAAATAGCGGCTCTGGGGCCAACGTCCTGACTTTC. Together with reference TRBV5-1 and TRBJ2-6, the CDR3 gives the full variable domain: KAGVTQTPRYLIKTRGQQVTLSCSPISGHRSVSWYQQTPGQGLQFLFEYFSETQRNKGNFPGRFSGRQFSNSRSEMNVSTLELGDSALYLCASSFLPIQNSGSGANVLTFGAGSRLTVL.

This clonotype was recorded at least ten times. The chain couples TRBV6-2 or TRBV6-3 to TRBJ2-3, with a weak D call TRBD2 (6 bases). Trimming took off 7 bases at V and 4 bases at J, with 15 bases between the two ends. The CDR3 has 14 residues. Germline V gives CDR1 MNHEY, CDR2 SVGEGT. Written as DNA, the CDR3 is TGTGCCAGCACTGGGGCGGGAAGGTCAGATACGCAGTATTTT. It translates to CASTGAGRSDTQYF.

CDR3 sequence: CASSYALGGAGNTIYF. In DNA form, the CDR3 reads TGTGCCAGCAGTTATGCTCTAGGGGGGGCCGGAAACACCATATATTTT. This rearrangement joins TRBV6-5 to TRBJ1-3; tentatively, D is TRBD1 (6 bases). V shed 3 bases and J shed 4 bases, with 16 bases lying between them. The CDR3 spans 16 residues. Germline V gene sequence: CDR1 MNHEY, CDR2 SVGAGI.